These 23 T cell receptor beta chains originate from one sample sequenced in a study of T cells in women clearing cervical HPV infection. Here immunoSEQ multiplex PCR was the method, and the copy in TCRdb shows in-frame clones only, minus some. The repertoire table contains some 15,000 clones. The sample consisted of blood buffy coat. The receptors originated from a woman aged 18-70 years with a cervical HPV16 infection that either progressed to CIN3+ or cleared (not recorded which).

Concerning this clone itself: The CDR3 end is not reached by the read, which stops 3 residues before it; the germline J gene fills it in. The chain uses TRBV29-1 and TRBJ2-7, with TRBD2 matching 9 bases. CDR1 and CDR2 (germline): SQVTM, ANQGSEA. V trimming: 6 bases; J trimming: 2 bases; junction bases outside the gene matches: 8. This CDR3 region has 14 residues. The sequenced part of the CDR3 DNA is TGCAGCGTCTTCGCCGGGACTAGCACCTACGAG. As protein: CSVFAGTSTYE. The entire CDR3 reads CSVFAGTSTYEQYF.

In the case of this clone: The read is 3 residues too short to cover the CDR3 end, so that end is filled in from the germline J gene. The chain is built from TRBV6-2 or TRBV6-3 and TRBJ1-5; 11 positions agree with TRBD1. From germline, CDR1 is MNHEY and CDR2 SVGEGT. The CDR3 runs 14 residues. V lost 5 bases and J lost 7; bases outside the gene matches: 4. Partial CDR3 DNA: TGTGCCAGCAGTAGGACAGGGGGCACGCAGCCC. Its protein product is CASSRTGGTQP. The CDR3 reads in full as CASSRTGGTQPQHF.

The sequenced CDR3 bases are TGTGCCAGTAGTATGGGGGCAGGGGCCGGGGAG. Amino acid sequence: CASSMGAGAGE. The CDR3 in full is CASSMGAGAGELFF. The chain joins TRBV19 to TRBJ2-2, with D possibly TRBD1 on 6 matching bases. The read stops 3 residues short of the end of the CDR3; the missing end is completed from the germline J gene. CDR1 LNHDA and CDR2 SQIVND come from the germline V gene (reference sequence). The V and J ends lost 3 bases and 6 bases respectively, with 11 bases between them. The CDR3 loop spans 14 amino acids.

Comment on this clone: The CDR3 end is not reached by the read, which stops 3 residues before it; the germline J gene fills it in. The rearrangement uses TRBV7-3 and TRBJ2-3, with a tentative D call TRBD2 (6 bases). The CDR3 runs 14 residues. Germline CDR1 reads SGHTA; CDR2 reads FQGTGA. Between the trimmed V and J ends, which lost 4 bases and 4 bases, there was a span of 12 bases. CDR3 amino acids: CASSYRTGADTQYF. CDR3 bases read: TGTGCCAGCAGCTACCGGACGGGGGCAGATACG.

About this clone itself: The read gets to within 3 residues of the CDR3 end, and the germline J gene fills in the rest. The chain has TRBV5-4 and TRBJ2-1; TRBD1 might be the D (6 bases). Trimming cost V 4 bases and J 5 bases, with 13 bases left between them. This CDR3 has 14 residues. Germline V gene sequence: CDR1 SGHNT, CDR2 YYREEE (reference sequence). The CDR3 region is CASSLGTYDNEQFF. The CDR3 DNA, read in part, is TGTGCCAGCAGCCTCGGGACATACGACAATGAG.

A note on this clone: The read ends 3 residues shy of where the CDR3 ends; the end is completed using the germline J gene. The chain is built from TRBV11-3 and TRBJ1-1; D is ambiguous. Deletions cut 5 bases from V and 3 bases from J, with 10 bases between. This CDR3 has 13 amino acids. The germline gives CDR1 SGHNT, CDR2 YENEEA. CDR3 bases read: TGTGCCAGCAGCCAGTCCCATGACACTGAA. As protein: CASSQSHDTE. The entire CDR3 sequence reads CASSQSHDTEAFF.

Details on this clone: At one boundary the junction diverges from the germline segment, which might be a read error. Incomplete CDR3 DNA: TGCGCCAGCAGCCAATTTTTAGCGGGGAGCAGCACAGATACG. This encodes CASSQFLAGSSTDT. The whole CDR3 protein is CASSQFLAGSSTDTQYF. The V call is TRBV4-2, the J call TRBJ2-3, with 8 positions matching TRBD2. Read sequence stops 3 residues before the CDR3 end, and the germline J gene provides the missing end. Per the germline V gene, CDR1 is LGHNA and CDR2 is YNFKEQ. The CDR3 loop spans 17 amino acids.

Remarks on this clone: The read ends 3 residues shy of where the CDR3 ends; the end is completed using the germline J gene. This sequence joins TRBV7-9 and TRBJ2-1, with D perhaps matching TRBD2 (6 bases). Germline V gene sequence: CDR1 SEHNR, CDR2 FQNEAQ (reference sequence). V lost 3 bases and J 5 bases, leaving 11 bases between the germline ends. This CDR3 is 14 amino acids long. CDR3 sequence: CASSLVVADNEQFF. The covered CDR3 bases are TGTGCCAGCAGCTTGGTGGTAGCGGACAATGAG.

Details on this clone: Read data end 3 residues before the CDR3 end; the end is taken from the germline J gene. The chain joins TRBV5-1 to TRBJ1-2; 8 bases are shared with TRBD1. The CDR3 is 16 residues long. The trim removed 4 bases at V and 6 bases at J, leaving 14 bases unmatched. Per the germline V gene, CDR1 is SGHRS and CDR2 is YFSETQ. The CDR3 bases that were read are TGCGCCAGCAGCCTTGACTGGACAGGGCGGGTAGATGGC. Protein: CASSLDWTGRVDG. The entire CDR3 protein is CASSLDWTGRVDGYTF.

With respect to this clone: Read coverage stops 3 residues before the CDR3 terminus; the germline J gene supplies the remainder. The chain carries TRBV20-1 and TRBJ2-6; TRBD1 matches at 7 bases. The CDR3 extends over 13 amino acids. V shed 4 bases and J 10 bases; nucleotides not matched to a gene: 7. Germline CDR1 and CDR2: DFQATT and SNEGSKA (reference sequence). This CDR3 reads CSANRQGFNVLTF. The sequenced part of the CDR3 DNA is TGCAGTGCTAATAGACAGGGATTTAACGTC.

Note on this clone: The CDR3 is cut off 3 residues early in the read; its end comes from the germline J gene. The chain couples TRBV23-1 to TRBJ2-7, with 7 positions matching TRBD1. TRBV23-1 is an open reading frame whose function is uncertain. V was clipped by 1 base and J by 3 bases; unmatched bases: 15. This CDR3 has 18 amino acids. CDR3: CASSQLPPKTGWIYEQYF. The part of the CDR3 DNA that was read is TGCGCCAGCAGTCAATTGCCCCCCAAGACAGGGTGGATCTACGAG.

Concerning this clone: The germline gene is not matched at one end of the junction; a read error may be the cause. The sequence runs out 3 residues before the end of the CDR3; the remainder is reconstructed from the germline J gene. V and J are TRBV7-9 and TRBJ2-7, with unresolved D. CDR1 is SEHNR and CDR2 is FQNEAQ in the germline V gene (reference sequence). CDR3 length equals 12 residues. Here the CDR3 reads CSSSFGGYEQYF. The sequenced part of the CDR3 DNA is TGTTCCAGCAGCTTTGGCGGATACGAG.

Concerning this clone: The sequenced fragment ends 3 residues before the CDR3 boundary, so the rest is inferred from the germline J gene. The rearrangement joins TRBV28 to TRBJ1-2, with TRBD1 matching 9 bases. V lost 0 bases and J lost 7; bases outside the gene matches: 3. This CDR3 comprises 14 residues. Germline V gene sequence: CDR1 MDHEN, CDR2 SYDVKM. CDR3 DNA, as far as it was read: TGTGCCAGCAGTTTATGGGACAGGGGTGGTGGC. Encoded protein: CASSLWDRGGG. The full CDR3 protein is CASSLWDRGGGYTF.

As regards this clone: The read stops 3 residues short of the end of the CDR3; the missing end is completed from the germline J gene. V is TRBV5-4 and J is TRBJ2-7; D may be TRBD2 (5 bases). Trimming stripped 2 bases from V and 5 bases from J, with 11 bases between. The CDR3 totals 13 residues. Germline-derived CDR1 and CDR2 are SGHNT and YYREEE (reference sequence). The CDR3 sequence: CASSFLAAHEQYF. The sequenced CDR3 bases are TGTGCCAGCAGCTTTCTAGCTGCCCACGAG.

CDR3 protein: CASSQDGSGWNDQPQHF. CDR3 DNA (partial): TGTGCCAGCAGCCAAGATGGTTCAGGGTGGAATGATCAGCCC. The chain employs TRBV4-2 and TRBJ1-5; possible D gene TRBD1, 5 bases. The CDR3 is cut off 3 residues early in the read; its end comes from the germline J gene. CDR3 size: 17 residues. V gave up 0 bases and J gave up 5 bases, with 17 bases separating them. Germline loops: CDR1 LGHNA, CDR2 YNFKEQ.

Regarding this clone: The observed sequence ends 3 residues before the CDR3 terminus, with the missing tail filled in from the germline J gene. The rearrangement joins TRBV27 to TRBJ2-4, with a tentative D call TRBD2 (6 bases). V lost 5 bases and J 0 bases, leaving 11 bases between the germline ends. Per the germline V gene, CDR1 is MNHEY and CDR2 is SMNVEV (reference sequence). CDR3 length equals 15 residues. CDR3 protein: CASSAPGVAKNIQYF. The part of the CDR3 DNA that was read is TGTGCCAGCAGTGCCCCGGGGGTAGCCAAAAACATT.

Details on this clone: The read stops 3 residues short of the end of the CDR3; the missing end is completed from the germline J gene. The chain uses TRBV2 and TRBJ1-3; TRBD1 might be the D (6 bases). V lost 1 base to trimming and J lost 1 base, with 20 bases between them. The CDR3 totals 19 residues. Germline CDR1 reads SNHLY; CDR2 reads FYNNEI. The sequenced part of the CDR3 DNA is TGTGCCAGCAGTGAAGATGGGGTAGACAGGCCGGGTTCTGGAAACACC. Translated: CASSEDGVDRPGSGNT. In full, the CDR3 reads CASSEDGVDRPGSGNTIYF.

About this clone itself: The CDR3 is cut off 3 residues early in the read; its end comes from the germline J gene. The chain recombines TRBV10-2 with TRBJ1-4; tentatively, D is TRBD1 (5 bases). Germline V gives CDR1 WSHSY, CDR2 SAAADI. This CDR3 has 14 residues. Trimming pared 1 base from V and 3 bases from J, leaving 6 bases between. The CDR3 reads CASSEWGANEKLFF. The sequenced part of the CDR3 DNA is TGCGCCAGCAGTGAGTGGGGGGCTAATGAAAAA.

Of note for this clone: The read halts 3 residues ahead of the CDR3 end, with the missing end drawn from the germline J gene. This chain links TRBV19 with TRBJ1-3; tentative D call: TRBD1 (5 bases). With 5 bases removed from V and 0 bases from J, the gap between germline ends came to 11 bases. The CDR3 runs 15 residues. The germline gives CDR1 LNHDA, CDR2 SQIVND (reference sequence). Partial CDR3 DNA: TGTGCCAGTAGTGCCCGACAGCTCTCTGGAAACACC. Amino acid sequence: CASSARQLSGNT. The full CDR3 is CASSARQLSGNTIYF. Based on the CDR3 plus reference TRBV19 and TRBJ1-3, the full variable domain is DGGITQSPKYLFRKEGQNVTLSCEQNLNHDAMYWYRQDPGQGLRLIYYSQIVNDFQKGDIAEGYSVSREKKESFPLTVTSAQKNPTAFYLCASSARQLSGNTIYFGEGSWLTVV.

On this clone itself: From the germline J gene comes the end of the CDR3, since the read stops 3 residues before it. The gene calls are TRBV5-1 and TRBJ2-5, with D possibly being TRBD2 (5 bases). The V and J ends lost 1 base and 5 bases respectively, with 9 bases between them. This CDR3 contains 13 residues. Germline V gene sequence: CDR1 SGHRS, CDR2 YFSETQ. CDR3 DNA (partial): TGCGCCAGCAGCTTGAGCGGAGACGAGACC. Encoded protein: CASSLSGDET. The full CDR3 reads CASSLSGDETQYF.

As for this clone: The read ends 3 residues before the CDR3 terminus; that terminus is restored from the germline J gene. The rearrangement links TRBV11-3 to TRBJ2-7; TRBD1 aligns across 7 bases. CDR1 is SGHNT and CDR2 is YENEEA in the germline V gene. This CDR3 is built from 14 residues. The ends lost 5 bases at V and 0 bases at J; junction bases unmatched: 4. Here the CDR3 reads CASSPGTDSYEQYF. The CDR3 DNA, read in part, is TGTGCCAGCAGCCCAGGGACAGACTCCTACGAG.

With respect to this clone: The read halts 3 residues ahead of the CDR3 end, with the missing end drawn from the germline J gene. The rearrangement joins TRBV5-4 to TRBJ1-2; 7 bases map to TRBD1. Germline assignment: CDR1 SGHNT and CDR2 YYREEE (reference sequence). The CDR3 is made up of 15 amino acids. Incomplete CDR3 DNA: TGTGCCAGCAGCTTTGGGGGCGACAGGGTGGGGGGC. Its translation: CASSFGGDRVGG. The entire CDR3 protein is CASSFGGDRVGGYTF.

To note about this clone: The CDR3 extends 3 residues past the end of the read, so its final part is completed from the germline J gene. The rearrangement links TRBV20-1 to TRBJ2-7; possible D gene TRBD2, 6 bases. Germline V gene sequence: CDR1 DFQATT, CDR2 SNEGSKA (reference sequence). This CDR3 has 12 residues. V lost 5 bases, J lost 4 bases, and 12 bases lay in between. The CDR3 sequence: CSAAGGTYEQYF. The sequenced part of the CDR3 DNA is TGCAGTGCTGCCGGTGGGACTTACGAG.